One sample yielded the 10 T cell receptor beta chains listed below, sequenced in a study of radiation and T cells in renal cell carcinoma. The time point is: blood 2 weeks post-SBRT. The treatment was: 15 Gy SBRT to primary tumor, nephrectomy 4 weeks later. Libraries were prepared by immunoSEQ multiplex PCR; TCRdb keeps only in-frame clonotypes and omits some of them. The sample lists 65,000 to 80,000 clones; about 86% were seen once. Sequenced material: blood, taken from a patient whose treatment included radiotherapy and nephrectomy. The source of these receptors is a woman aged 45-59 years with renal cell carcinoma.

This chain joins TRBV18 and TRBJ2-7; a possible D gene is TRBD1 (6 bases). The CDR3 has 17 residues. Between the trimmed V and J ends, which lost 3 bases and 0 bases, there was a span of 18 bases. Germline V lookup: CDR1 KGHSH, CDR2 LQKENI. The CDR3 bases are TGTGCCAGCTCACCGCGAGCCCCGGGACAAGTCTCCTACGAGCAGTACTTC. This sequence encodes CASSPRAPGQVSYEQYF.

The V gene is TRBV7-9, the J gene TRBJ1-1, with TRBD1 as a possible D gene (5 bases). The germline gives CDR1 SEHNR, CDR2 FQNEAQ (reference sequence). The CDR3 has 15 amino acids. The V end lost 6 bases, the J end lost 4 bases, and 18 bases lay between the germline ends. DNA of the CDR3: TGTGCCAGCAGAACGCAAATTTCAGGGACCACTGAAGCTTTCTTT. It codes for CASRTQISGTTEAFF. The full variable domain, completed using reference TRBV7-9 and TRBJ1-1, is DTGVSQNPRHKITKRGQNVTFRCDPISEHNRLYWYRQTLGQGPEFLTYFQNEAQLEKSRLLSDRFSAERPKGSFSTLEIQRTEQGDSAMYLCASRTQISGTTEAFFGQGTRLTVV.

This clone was recorded once. The genes are TRBV6-1 and TRBJ1-3, with a weak D call TRBD1 (6 bases). Trimming removed 3 bases at V and 0 bases at J, with 12 bases between. Germline assignment: CDR1 MNHNS and CDR2 SASEGT. CDR3 length equals 16 residues. CDR3 sequence (DNA): TGTGCCAGCAGTGAGCGACAGGCCTCCTCTGGAAACACCATATATTTT. Its protein product is CASSERQASSGNTIYF.

The V and J genes are TRBV27 and TRBJ1-4; TRBD1 matches 8 bases. The CDR3 extends over 14 amino acids. The J segment lost 5 bases and the V segment lost 5 bases, leaving 4 bases of the junction unmatched. Germline CDR1 is MNHEY and CDR2 is SMNVEV (reference sequence). CDR3 DNA sequence: TGTGCCAGCAGTCCGACAGGGGCGAATGAAAAACTGTTTTTT. Residues: CASSPTGANEKLFF.

This clone has more than one count but fewer than ten. The chain recombines TRBV7-2 with TRBJ1-5; D call uncertain. The V gene's germline CDR1 is SGHTA and CDR2 FQGNSA. With 2 bases removed from V and 3 bases from J, the gap between germline ends came to 8 bases. There are 14 residues in the CDR3. The CDR3 DNA follows: TGTGCCAGCAGCTTAAGGCTTCTCAATCAGCCCCAGCATTTT. It yields the protein CASSLRLLNQPQHF. Looking up the rest from reference TRBV7-2 and TRBJ1-5 gives the full variable domain: GAGVSQSPSNKVTEKGKDVELRCDPISGHTALYWYRQSLGQGLEFLIYFQGNSAPDKSGLPSDRFSAERTGGSVSTLTIQRTQQEDSAVYLCASSLRLLNQPQHFGDGTRLSIL.

This rearrangement joins TRBV5-8 to TRBJ2-4; 11 bases agree with TRBD1. V lost 3 bases and J lost 8; bases outside the gene matches: 7. Germline loops: CDR1 SGHTS, CDR2 YDEGEE. The CDR3 length is 15 residues. The CDR3 region has the DNA TGTGCCAGCAGCTCCGGACAGGGGGCTACTGACATTCAGTACTTC. It encodes CASSSGQGATDIQYF.

The V call is TRBV10-2, the J call TRBJ1-1; D is uncertain. Trimming pared 6 bases from V and 5 bases from J, leaving 7 bases between. The CDR3 totals 11 residues. Germline V gene sequence: CDR1 WSHSY, CDR2 SAAADI. The chain's CDR3 is CASREGTEAFF. DNA for the CDR3: TGCGCCAGCAGAGAGGGAACTGAAGCTTTCTTT.

This clone was seen a few times. This chain connects TRBV9 to TRBJ2-7; 10 bases align to TRBD1. Germline loops: CDR1 SGDLS, CDR2 YYNGEE. The CDR3 runs to 15 residues. V dropped 3 bases and J dropped 6; count of bases not matched to a gene: 9. The CDR3 DNA is TGTGCCAGCAGCGCCTACTCCGGGACAGGGGCCGAGCAGTACTTC. It codes for CASSAYSGTGAEQYF.

This chain links TRBV19 with TRBJ2-2; TRBD1 matches at 8 bases. The V and J ends lost 4 bases and 3 bases, in that order; junction bases with no gene match: 4. The CDR3 loop spans 15 amino acids. Germline V CDR1 and CDR2: LNHDA, SQIVND (reference sequence). This CDR3 is CASSTRGRDTGELFF. In DNA form, the CDR3 reads TGTGCCAGTAGTACCAGGGGGCGCGACACCGGGGAGCTGTTTTTT.

This clone was observed a single time. This chain joins TRBV29-1 and TRBJ2-3; 10 bases agree with TRBD1. J was trimmed by 6 bases and V by 7 bases; bases with no gene match: 10. The CDR3 consists of 14 residues. Germline loops: CDR1 SQVTM, CDR2 ANQGSEA. This CDR3 is CSGTGTGVKDTQYF. CDR3 coding DNA: TGCAGCGGCACCGGGACAGGGGTAAAGGATACGCAGTATTTT.